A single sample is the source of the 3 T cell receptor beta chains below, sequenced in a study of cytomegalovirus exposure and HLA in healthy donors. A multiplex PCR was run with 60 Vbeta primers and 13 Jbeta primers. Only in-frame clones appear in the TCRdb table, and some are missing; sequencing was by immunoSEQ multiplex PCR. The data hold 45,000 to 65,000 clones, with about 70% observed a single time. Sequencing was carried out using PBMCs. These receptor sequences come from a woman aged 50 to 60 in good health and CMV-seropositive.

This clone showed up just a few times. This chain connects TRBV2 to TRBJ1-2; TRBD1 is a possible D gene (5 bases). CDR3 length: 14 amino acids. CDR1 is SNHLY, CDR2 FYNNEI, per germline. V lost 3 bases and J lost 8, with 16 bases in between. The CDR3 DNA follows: TGTGCCAGCAGTGACCCCTGGGGCCCACCCGGCTACACCTTC. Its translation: CASSDPWGPPGYTF.

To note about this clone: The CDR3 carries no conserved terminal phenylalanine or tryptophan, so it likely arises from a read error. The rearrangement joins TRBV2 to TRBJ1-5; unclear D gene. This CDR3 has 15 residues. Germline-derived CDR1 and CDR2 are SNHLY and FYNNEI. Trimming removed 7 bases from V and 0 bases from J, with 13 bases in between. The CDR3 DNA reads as TGTGCCAGCAAGCGCCAGTCGAATAGCAATCAGCCCCAGCATGTT. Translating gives CASKRQSNSNQPQHV.

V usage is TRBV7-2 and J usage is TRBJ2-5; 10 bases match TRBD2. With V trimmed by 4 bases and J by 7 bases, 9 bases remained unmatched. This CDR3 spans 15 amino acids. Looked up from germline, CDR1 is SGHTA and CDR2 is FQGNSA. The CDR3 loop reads CASSSSGRARGTQYF. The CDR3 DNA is TGTGCCAGCAGCTCAAGCGGGAGGGCCCGGGGGACCCAGTACTTC.